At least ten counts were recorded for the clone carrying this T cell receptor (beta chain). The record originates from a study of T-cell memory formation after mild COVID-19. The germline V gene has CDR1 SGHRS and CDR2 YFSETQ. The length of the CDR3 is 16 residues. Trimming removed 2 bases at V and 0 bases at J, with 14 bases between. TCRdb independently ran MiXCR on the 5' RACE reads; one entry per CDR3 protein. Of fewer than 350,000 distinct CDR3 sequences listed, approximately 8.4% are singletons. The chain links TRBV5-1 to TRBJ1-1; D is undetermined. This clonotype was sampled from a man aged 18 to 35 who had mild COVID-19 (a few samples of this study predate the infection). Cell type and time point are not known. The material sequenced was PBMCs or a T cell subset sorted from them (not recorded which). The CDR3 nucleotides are TGCGCCAGCAGCTTCTGGACGGCAGGACTGAACACTGAAGCTTTCTTT. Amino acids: CASSFWTAGLNTEAFF.